The T cell receptor beta chain under discussion was sequenced for a study of blood T cell repertoires in COVID-19. Background on the study: The United States, Italy and Spain were the sources of the acute and convalescent COVID-19 samples. PBMCs, B-cell-depleted T cells, or T cells were the source of the cDNA or gDNA that made up the material.

The table lists this clone with a count of one. The assay was immunoSEQ multiplex PCR, and TCRdb's table has in-frame clones only and misses some. The sample carries roughly 320,000 clones, roughly nine tenths recorded once. Seattle-derived patients entered the study during active infection and were followed longitudinally. Trimming removed 3 bases from V and 4 bases from J, with 19 bases in between. Looked up from germline, CDR1 is LNHDA and CDR2 is SQIVND (reference sequence). The CDR3 has 17 amino acids. The chain is built from TRBV19 and TRBJ1-5, with D possibly matching TRBD1 (6 bases). Sequenced sample: peripheral blood. This TCR came from a woman under 40 with COVID-19, enrolled during active disease. This CDR3 reads CASSMWAGVPINQPQHF. The CDR3 DNA reads as TGTGCCAGTAGTATGTGGGCAGGGGTCCCTATTAATCAGCCCCAGCATTTT.